Following are 3 T cell receptor beta chains from one sample sequenced in a study of cytomegalovirus exposure and HLA in healthy donors. Here immunoSEQ multiplex PCR was the method, and the copy in TCRdb shows in-frame clones only, minus some. The sample contains 100,000 to 150,000 clones, 86% of which appear only once. The sequenced sample was PBMCs. The receptors originated from a man between 18 and 35 years old in good health and CMV-seronegative.

The sample holds a few counts of this clone. The rearrangement links TRBV25-1 to TRBJ1-2, with 11 bases that match TRBD1. CDR1 is MGHDK, CDR2 SYGVNS, per germline. Germline trimming cut 5 bases from V and 6 bases from J; bases unmatched to any gene: 8. The CDR3 extends over 15 amino acids. CDR3 protein: CASSTWDRGGDGYTF. In DNA form, the CDR3 reads TGTGCCAGCAGTACCTGGGACAGGGGGGGAGATGGCTACACCTTC.

The genes are TRBV11-2 and TRBJ2-7; the match to TRBD1 covers 11 bases. The germline V gene has CDR1 SGHAT and CDR2 FQNNGV. There are 14 residues in the CDR3. Unmatched junction bases numbered 5, after V lost 5 bases and J lost 5 bases. In DNA form, the CDR3 reads TGTGCCAGCAGCCGTGGGACAGGGGGAAACGAGCAGTACTTC. This gives the protein CASSRGTGGNEQYF.

In nucleotides, the CDR3 is TGTGCCAGCAGCTTAAGGGCAGCGGGAGCTCGAACAGATACGCAGTATTTT. Its translation is CASSLRAAGARTDTQYF. This rearrangement joins TRBV7-2 to TRBJ2-3, with 8 bases that match TRBD2. J was trimmed by 3 bases and V by 2 bases; bases with no gene match: 10. The CDR3 is 17 amino acids. Germline-derived CDR1 and CDR2 are SGHTA and FQGNSA.